These 27 T cell receptor beta chains originate from one sample sequenced in a study of blood T cell repertoires in COVID-19. Method: immunoSEQ multiplex PCR; TCRdb's copy keeps in-frame clones and lacks some. The sample lists around 120,000 clones, around 90% occurring once. Input material: peripheral blood. These TCRs come from a woman between 55 and 75 years old with COVID-19, enrolled during active disease.

The chain joins TRBV27 to TRBJ2-7, with 7 bases aligning to TRBD2. V was clipped by 6 bases and J by 2 bases; unmatched bases: 16. Germline CDR1 reads MNHEY; CDR2 reads SMNVEV (reference sequence). This CDR3 region has 17 residues. CDR3 region: CASSAGRREGFTYEQYF. CDR3 DNA sequence: TGTGCCAGCAGCGCTGGACGGAGGGAGGGGTTTACCTACGAGCAGTACTTC.

The V gene is TRBV7-3, the J gene TRBJ1-3; 7 nucleotides agree with TRBD1. This CDR3 contains 14 residues. The germline CDR1 and CDR2 sequences are SGHTA and FQGTGA. The V segment lost 4 bases and the J segment 4 bases; nucleotides outside the gene matches: 4. In nucleotides, the CDR3 is TGTGCCAGCAGCTCCGGGACAGTGGGAAACACCATATATTTT. Protein product: CASSSGTVGNTIYF.

The chain employs TRBV2 and TRBJ1-1; a possible D gene is TRBD1 (6 bases). With 6 bases removed from V and 1 base from J, the gap between germline ends came to 9 bases. Germline assignment: CDR1 SNHLY and CDR2 FYNNEI. The CDR3 is 13 amino acids. CDR3 DNA: TGTGCCAGCAGACAGGGTCGGAACACTGAAGCTTTCTTT. It translates to CASRQGRNTEAFF. The variable domain in full, with the rest retrieved from reference TRBV2 and TRBJ1-1, is EPEVTQTPSHQVTQMGQEVILRCVPISNHLYFYWYRQILGQKVEFLVSFYNNEISEKSEIFDDQFSVERPDGSNFTLKIRSTKLEDSAMYFCASRQGRNTEAFFGQGTRLTVV.

The chain couples TRBV23-1 to TRBJ2-6; TRBD1 might be the D (6 bases). TRBV23-1 is marked as an open reading frame, function uncertain. The CDR3 loop spans 14 amino acids. The V end was cut by 7 bases, the J end by 1 base, with 8 bases between. The CDR3 DNA reads as TGCGCCAGCACCAGGGGTTCTGGGGCCAACGTCCTGACTTTC. Its translation: CASTRGSGANVLTF.

The chain combines TRBV4-2 with TRBJ2-7, with D possibly matching TRBD2 (7 bases). The CDR3 has 16 residues. Germline loops: CDR1 LGHNA, CDR2 YNFKEQ. V was pared by 1 base and J by 0 bases, with 13 bases between. CDR3 loop: CASSQVPRGPSYEQYF. The CDR3 DNA reads TGTGCCAGCAGCCAAGTGCCGCGGGGGCCCTCCTACGAGCAGTACTTC.

The CDR3 loop reads CASSILRGAQETQYF. The CDR3 DNA reads TGTGCCAGTAGTATTTTGCGGGGGGCACAAGAGACCCAGTACTTC. The V gene is TRBV19, the J gene TRBJ2-5; 8 bases match TRBD2. V lost 3 bases, J lost 2 bases, and 5 bases stayed unmatched. This CDR3 is 15 amino acids long. Germline CDR1 LNHDA, CDR2 SQIVND (reference sequence).

J is TRBJ2-5 and V is TRBV30; perhaps TRBD2 as D (6 bases). V lost 1 base, J lost 2 bases, and 17 bases lay in between. Germline assignment: CDR1 GTSNPN and CDR2 SVGIG (reference sequence). The CDR3 consists of 16 residues. CDR3 loop: CAWSAPRRGIQETQYF. DNA of the CDR3: TGTGCCTGGAGTGCGCCTCGGAGGGGAATACAAGAGACCCAGTACTTC.

The rearrangement uses TRBV27 and TRBJ1-2; D is undetermined. Deletions cut 5 bases from V and 8 bases from J, with 15 bases between. This CDR3 contains 13 residues. The V gene's germline CDR1 is MNHEY and CDR2 SMNVEV (reference sequence). The CDR3 reads CASSLGESEGYTF. CDR3 coding DNA: TGTGCCAGCAGTCTCGGAGAATCGGAGGGCTACACCTTC.

The rearrangement uses TRBV9 and TRBJ2-1; tentative D call: TRBD1 (5 bases). V gave up 2 bases and J gave up 0 bases, with 15 bases separating them. The CDR3 totals 17 residues. CDR1 SGDLS and CDR2 YYNGEE come from the germline V gene. CDR3 DNA sequence: TGTGCCAGCAGCGTCCGCCCGGACACCAGCTCCTACAATGAGCAGTTCTTC. It is translated as CASSVRPDTSSYNEQFF.

The chain uses TRBV19 and TRBJ1-1; no clear D. V lost 6 bases to trimming and J lost 11 bases, with 16 bases between them. This CDR3 is 12 amino acids long. Germline V lookup: CDR1 LNHDA, CDR2 SQIVND (reference sequence). The CDR3 is CASSMLGGIAFF. In nucleotides, the CDR3 is TGTGCCAGTAGCATGCTTGGCGGGATTGCTTTCTTT.

This clone turned up a few times. The chain is built from TRBV6-5 and TRBJ1-2; D unclear. Germline V gives CDR1 MNHEY, CDR2 SVGAGI. CDR3 size: 13 residues. V was shortened by 4 bases and J by 7 bases, with 13 bases between the two germline ends. The CDR3 loop is CASSSPSTGGYTF. In nucleotides, the CDR3 is TGTGCCAGCAGTTCTCCCTCCACGGGTGGCTACACCTTC.

The chain is built from TRBV9 and TRBJ1-2; 7 nucleotides match TRBD1. The CDR3 runs to 15 residues. Germline V CDR1 and CDR2: SGDLS, YYNGEE. Trimming took 4 bases from V and 1 from J; bases not matched to a gene: 7. This CDR3 reads CASSTGTALNYGYTF. The CDR3 bases are TGTGCCAGCAGCACGGGGACAGCGCTTAACTATGGCTACACCTTC.

This chain joins TRBV7-2 and TRBJ2-7; D is perhaps TRBD2 (5 bases). V was pared by 1 base and J by 6 bases, with 10 bases between. Germline CDR1 SGHTA, CDR2 FQGNSA. The CDR3 totals 13 residues. CDR3 protein: CASSLELATEQYF. CDR3 in DNA: TGTGCCAGCAGCTTAGAGTTAGCGACCGAGCAGTACTTC.

The J gene is TRBJ1-6, the V gene TRBV6-5, with TRBD1 as a possible D gene (6 bases). CDR3 length: 14 residues. The germline CDR1 and CDR2 sequences are MNHEY and SVGAGI. The ends were cut back, 5 bases at V and 10 bases at J, with 15 bases in the middle. CDR3 protein: CASSQSRGWSPLHF. CDR3 bases: TGTGCCAGCAGTCAGTCCAGGGGTTGGTCACCCCTCCACTTT.

This clone was counted only a few times. The CDR3 sequence is CASSHRGSHEQYF. The CDR3, as DNA: TGTGCCAGCAGCCACAGGGGGTCCCACGAGCAGTACTTC. The rearrangement joins TRBV3-1 (or the pseudogene TRBV3-2) to TRBJ2-7; 7 nucleotides align to TRBD1. Germline CDR1 is LGHDT and CDR2 is YNNKEL (reference sequence). CDR3 size: 13 residues. After removal of 3 bases from V and 5 bases from J, the junction contained 4 bases not matched to a gene.

The genes are TRBV2 and TRBJ2-1, with 9 bases that match TRBD1. The ends lost 8 bases at V and 6 bases at J; junction bases unmatched: 8. Germline V gene sequence: CDR1 SNHLY, CDR2 FYNNEI. The CDR3 has 14 amino acids. The DNA of the CDR3 is TGTGCCAGCTCGCGACAGGGGGTACGCAATGAGCAGTTCTTC. Amino acids: CASSRQGVRNEQFF.

This chain links TRBV9 with TRBJ2-7; TRBD2 matches at 8 bases. With V trimmed by 4 bases and J by 2 bases, 8 bases remained unmatched. Per the germline V gene, CDR1 is SGDLS and CDR2 is YYNGEE. CDR3 size: 15 residues. CDR3 sequence (DNA): TGTGCCAGCAGCTCCGGGATAGCGGGGCCCTACGAGCAGTACTTC. This encodes CASSSGIAGPYEQYF.

The chain uses TRBV14 and TRBJ1-2; tentative D call: TRBD1 (5 bases). The CDR3 covers 14 residues. CDR1 and CDR2 from the germline V gene are SGHDN and FVKESK. Trimming removed 1 base at V and 5 bases at J, with 11 bases between. Written as DNA, the CDR3 is TGTGCCAGCAGCCAAGTGCGGGGGAGTTATGGCTACACCTTC. As protein: CASSQVRGSYGYTF. The full variable domain, in which reference TRBV14 and TRBJ1-2 provide the parts outside the CDR3, is EAGVTQFPSHSVIEKGQTVTLRCDPISGHDNLYWYRRVMGKEIKFLLHFVKESKQDESGMPNNRFLAERTGGTYSTLKVQPAELEDSGVYFCASSQVRGSYGYTFGSGTRLTVV.

This rearrangement joins TRBV5-1 to TRBJ2-3; 7 nucleotides agree with TRBD1. The CDR3 spans 14 residues. The V and J ends lost 3 bases and 4 bases, in that order; junction bases with no gene match: 5. Germline lookup yields CDR1 SGHRS and CDR2 YFSETQ. CDR3 nucleotide sequence: TGCGCCAGCAGCTGGACCCAGGGGGCAGATACGCAGTATTTT. It yields the protein CASSWTQGADTQYF.

This chain joins TRBV5-8 and TRBJ2-1, with a possible D match to TRBD1 (6 bases). Trimming shortened V by 7 bases and J by 3 bases, and 11 bases separated the two germline ends. Germline CDR1 is SGHTS and CDR2 is YDEGEE. The CDR3 is 13 residues long. CDR3 protein: CASEDRDYNEQFF. The CDR3 region has the DNA TGTGCCAGCGAGGACAGAGACTACAATGAGCAGTTCTTC.

The J gene is TRBJ2-7, the V gene TRBV7-2, with D possibly matching TRBD1 (6 bases). Trimming shortened V by 6 bases and J by 2 bases, and 14 bases separated the two germline ends. There are 14 residues in the CDR3. The germline CDR1 and CDR2 sequences are SGHTA and FQGNSA. The CDR3 is CASRFRDNAYEQYF. The CDR3 DNA reads as TGTGCCAGCAGGTTCCGGGACAACGCCTACGAGCAGTACTTC. Full variable domain (outside the CDR3, taken from reference TRBV7-2 and TRBJ2-7): GAGVSQSPSNKVTEKGKDVELRCDPISGHTALYWYRQSLGQGLEFLIYFQGNSAPDKSGLPSDRFSAERTGGSVSTLTIQRTQQEDSAVYLCASRFRDNAYEQYFGPGTRLTVT.

The chain recombines TRBV10-3 with TRBJ2-5, with TRBD1 matching 7 bases. The length of the CDR3 is 13 residues. Per the germline V gene, CDR1 is ENHRY and CDR2 is SYGVKD. With V trimmed by 6 bases and J by 2 bases, 3 bases remained unmatched. The CDR3 DNA sequence: TGTGCCATCAGCCTGGGACAGCAAGAGACCCAGTACTTC. Amino acid sequence: CAISLGQQETQYF.

The rearrangement joins TRBV19 to TRBJ1-2; TRBD1 might be the D (6 bases). Looked up from germline, CDR1 is LNHDA and CDR2 is SQIVND (reference sequence). The CDR3 contains 14 residues. V gave up 6 bases and J gave up 7 bases, with 18 bases separating them. CDR3 loop: CASSNRAISRGYTF. CDR3 DNA: TGTGCCAGTAGCAACAGGGCAATATCACGTGGCTACACCTTC.

The CDR3 nucleotides are TGTGCCAGTAGGGAGGGAGGGGCGGATAGACAGCCCCAGCATTTT. It is translated as CASREGGADRQPQHF. The chain has TRBV19 and TRBJ1-5, with D perhaps matching TRBD1 (5 bases). Germline assignment: CDR1 LNHDA and CDR2 SQIVND (reference sequence). V shed 6 bases and J shed 7 bases, with 19 bases lying between them. CDR3 length: 15 residues.

The rearrangement links TRBV30 to TRBJ1-1, with TRBD1 matching 7 bases. V gave up 6 bases and J gave up 4 bases; unmatched junction bases: 11. CDR3 length: 14 residues. Per the germline V gene, CDR1 is GTSNPN and CDR2 is SVGIG (reference sequence). CDR3 loop: CACTQGGFGTEAFF. CDR3 bases: TGTGCCTGTACCCAGGGGGGCTTTGGCACTGAAGCTTTCTTT.

The J gene is TRBJ2-7, the V gene TRBV5-1; 9 nucleotides line up with TRBD1. CDR1 and CDR2 (germline): SGHRS, YFSETQ. V lost 4 bases to trimming and J lost 5 bases; unmatched junction nucleotides: 13. This CDR3 has 16 amino acids. CDR3 residues: CASSTGRDRVSDEQYF. The CDR3 DNA sequence: TGCGCCAGCAGCACCGGGCGGGACAGGGTCTCTGACGAGCAGTACTTC.

The J gene is TRBJ2-3, the V gene TRBV10-3; 8 bases fit TRBD1. In germline, CDR1 is ENHRY, CDR2 SYGVKD. The V segment lost 0 bases and the J segment 1 base; nucleotides outside the gene matches: 6. This CDR3 has 17 residues. Here the CDR3 DNA reads TGTGCCATCAGTGAGTCGAGCGGACAGGGACGCACAGATACGCAGTATTTT. Protein sequence: CAISESSGQGRTDTQYF.